This entry lists 3 T cell receptor beta chains sequenced from one sample in a study of T cell responses to AZD1222 COVID-19 vaccine. The repertoire was sequenced with immunoSEQ multiplex PCR; TCRdb's copy has only in-frame clones and lacks some. The table includes about 130,000 clones, over 90% detected once. This sample comprised peripheral blood, obtained on day 0 of AZD1222 vaccination. The receptor source for this set is an adult in good health.

The chain links TRBV5-1 to TRBJ1-2; 7 bases are shared with TRBD1. This CDR3 comprises 15 residues. The ends lost 4 bases at V and 8 bases at J; junction bases unmatched: 14. Looked up from germline, CDR1 is SGHRS and CDR2 is YFSETQ. DNA for the CDR3: TGCGCCAGCAGCGGACTGTCAGGGGGTTCGAGAGGCTACACCTTC. Its protein product is CASSGLSGGSRGYTF.

The chain is built from TRBV30 and TRBJ1-5, with 9 nucleotides matching TRBD1. J lost 6 bases, V lost 4 bases, and 10 bases had no gene match. Germline CDR1 GTSNPN, CDR2 SVGIG (reference sequence). The CDR3 sequence is 15 residues long. This CDR3 reads CAWTPGQGLVQPQHF. For the CDR3, the DNA is TGTGCCTGGACACCCGGACAGGGGTTGGTTCAGCCCCAGCATTTT.

This clone is labeled as large. The V call is TRBV2, the J call TRBJ2-2; 7 positions match TRBD2. Germline CDR1 reads SNHLY; CDR2 reads FYNNEI. The CDR3 consists of 16 residues. V trimming: 3 bases; J trimming: 4 bases; junction bases outside the gene matches: 8. The CDR3 is CASSDTSGIFTGELFF. As DNA, the CDR3 is TGTGCCAGCAGTGATACGAGCGGGATCTTCACCGGGGAGCTGTTTTTT.